This record looks at one TCR beta chain sequence and its context. The germline V and J ends were trimmed by 4 bases and 6 bases, with 13 bases remaining between them. CDR3 length equals 13 residues. Looked up from germline, CDR1 is SGDLS and CDR2 is YYNGEE. The sample comes from a study of technical replicates of blood from several donors. Using immunoSEQ multiplex PCR, the repertoire was profiled, and TCRdb retains in-frame clones only, with some absent. This table holds some 80,000 clones, around 97% found once. Sequencing was done on a sample of T cells isolated from PBMCs. This chain links TRBV9 with TRBJ1-1; perhaps TRBD1 as D (6 bases). This receptor was taken from a human donor in good health. Here the CDR3 reads CASSPHRDAEAFF. CDR3 nucleotide sequence: TGTGCCAGCAGCCCACACAGGGACGCTGAAGCTTTCTTT.